This T cell receptor (beta chain) was identified in a study of shared T cell receptors in the human thymus. The ends lost 0 bases at V and 5 bases at J; junction bases unmatched: 8. CDR3 size: 16 residues. Looked up from germline, CDR1 is LGHNA and CDR2 is YNFKEQ. The data were produced by immunoSEQ multiplex PCR, yet TCRdb's version contains in-frame clones alone and is incomplete. Counted here are roughly 550,000 clones, about four fifths occurring once; the ten biggest clones make up more than 0.01%. These data were likewise used in another study, on human thymus T cells. That study adds: Thymus tissue for the work was resected from patients undergoing corrective heart surgery. Apparent skewing of V and J gene usage characterized both thymic and blood repertoires. What related research reported was that thymic repertoires overlapped highly among unrelated individuals.

The clonotype originates from a boy in the first two years of life with a congenital heart defect. This sequence joins TRBV4-2 and TRBJ2-3; 7 positions match TRBD2. Sequencing was done on a sample of thymocytes. CDR3 in DNA: TGTGCCAGCAGCCAAGATAACGCGGGAGCGGGAGATACGCAGTATTTT. Its translation is CASSQDNAGAGDTQYF.